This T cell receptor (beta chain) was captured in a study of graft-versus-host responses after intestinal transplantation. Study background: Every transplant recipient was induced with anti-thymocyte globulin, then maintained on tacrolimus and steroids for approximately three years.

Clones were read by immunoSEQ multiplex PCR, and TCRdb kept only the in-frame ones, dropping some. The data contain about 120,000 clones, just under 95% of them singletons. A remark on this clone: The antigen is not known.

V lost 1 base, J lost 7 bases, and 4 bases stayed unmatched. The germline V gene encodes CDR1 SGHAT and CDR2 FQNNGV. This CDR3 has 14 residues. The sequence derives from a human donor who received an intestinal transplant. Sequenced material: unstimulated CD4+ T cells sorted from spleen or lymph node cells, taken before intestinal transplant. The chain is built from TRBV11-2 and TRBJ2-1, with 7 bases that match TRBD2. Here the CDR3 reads CASSLGLAWNEQFF. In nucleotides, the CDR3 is TGTGCCAGCAGCTTAGGACTAGCCTGGAATGAGCAGTTCTTC. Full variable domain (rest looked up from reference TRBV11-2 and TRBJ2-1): EAGVAQSPRYKIIEKRQSVAFWCNPISGHATLYWYQQILGQGPKLLIQFQNNGVVDDSQLPKDRFSAERLKGVDSTLKIQPAKLEDSAVYLCASSLGLAWNEQFFGPGTRLTVL.